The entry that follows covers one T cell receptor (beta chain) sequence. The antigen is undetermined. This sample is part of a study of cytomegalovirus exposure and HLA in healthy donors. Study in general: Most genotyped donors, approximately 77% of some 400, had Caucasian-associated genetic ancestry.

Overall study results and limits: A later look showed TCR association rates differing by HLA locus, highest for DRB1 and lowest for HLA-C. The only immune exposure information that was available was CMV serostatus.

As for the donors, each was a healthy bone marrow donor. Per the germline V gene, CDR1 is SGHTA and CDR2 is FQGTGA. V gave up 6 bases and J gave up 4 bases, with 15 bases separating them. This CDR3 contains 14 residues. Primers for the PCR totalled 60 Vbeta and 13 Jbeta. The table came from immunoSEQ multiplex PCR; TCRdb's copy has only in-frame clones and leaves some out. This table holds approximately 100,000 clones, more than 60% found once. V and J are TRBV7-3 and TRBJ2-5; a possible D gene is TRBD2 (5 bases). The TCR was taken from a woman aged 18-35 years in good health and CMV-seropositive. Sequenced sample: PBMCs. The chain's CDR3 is CASRARDSPETQYF. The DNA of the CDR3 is TGTGCCAGCAGGGCTCGGGATTCCCCAGAGACCCAGTACTTC.